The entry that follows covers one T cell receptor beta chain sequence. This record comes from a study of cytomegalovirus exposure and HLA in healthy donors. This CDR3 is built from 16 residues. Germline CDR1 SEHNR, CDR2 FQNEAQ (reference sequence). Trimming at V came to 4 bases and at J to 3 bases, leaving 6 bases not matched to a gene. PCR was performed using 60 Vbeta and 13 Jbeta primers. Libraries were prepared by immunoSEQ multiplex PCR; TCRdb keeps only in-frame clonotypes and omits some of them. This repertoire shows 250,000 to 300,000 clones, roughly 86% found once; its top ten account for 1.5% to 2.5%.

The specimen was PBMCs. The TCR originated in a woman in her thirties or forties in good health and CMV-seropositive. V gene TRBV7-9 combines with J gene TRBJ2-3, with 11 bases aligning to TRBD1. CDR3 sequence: CASSSRTGGQTDTQYF. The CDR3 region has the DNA TGTGCCAGCAGCTCAAGGACAGGGGGCCAGACAGATACGCAGTATTTT. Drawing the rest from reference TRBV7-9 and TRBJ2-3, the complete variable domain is DTGVSQNPRHKITKRGQNVTFRCDPISEHNRLYWYRQTLGQGPEFLTYFQNEAQLEKSRLLSDRFSAERPKGSFSTLEIQRTEQGDSAMYLCASSSRTGGQTDTQYFGPGTRLTVL.